The T cell receptor (beta chain) under discussion was sequenced for a study of metastatic and nonmetastatic thyroid tumors. Overall study context: Where malignant and benign thyroid patients were concerned, repertoires were compared across blood and tumor or nodule tissue.

Each patient came to thyroid surgery without any prior treatment (of any kind). This CDR3 region has 14 residues. V lost 7 bases to trimming and J lost 4 bases; unmatched junction nucleotides: 9. Per the germline V gene, CDR1 is MDHEN and CDR2 is SYDVKM. In the authors' methods: Between-group CDR3 differences, defined by clinicopathological status, yielded a distant-metastasis classifier for papillary thyroid cancer. MiXCR reprocessed the PCR reads for TCRdb. The V and J calls were not made by the authors but by TCRdb's processing. The sample lists just under 20,000 clones, approximately 37% occurring once.

The sequenced sample consisted of tumor tissue. The chain carries TRBV28 and TRBJ2-7; 8 bases align to TRBD1. This clonotype was sampled from a female donor with papillary thyroid cancer or a benign thyroid nodule (not recorded which). Some clones in this sample may be carry-over from other donors' samples. The CDR3 nucleotides read TGTGCCAGCATTACAGGGGGTGGGCTGTACGAGCAGTACTTC. This gives the protein CASITGGGLYEQYF. Full variable domain (rest looked up from reference TRBV28 and TRBJ2-7): DVKVTQSSRYLVKRTGEKVFLECVQDMDHENMFWYRQDPGLGLRLIYFSYDVKMKEKGDIPEGYSVSREKKERFSLILESASTNQTSMYLCASITGGGLYEQYFGPGTRLTVT.